This entry describes one TCR beta chain. The data were obtained in a study of T-cell reconstitution after alpha-beta-depleted transplantation in children. A TCRbeta library incorporating unique molecular identifiers was prepared. TCRdb reanalysed the PCR reads using MiXCR and keeps one entry per CDR3 protein. The table includes about 420,000 distinct CDR3 sequences, 11% detected once. Trimming shortened V by 5 bases and J by 2 bases, and 13 bases separated the two germline ends. This CDR3 contains 16 residues. From germline, CDR1 is SGHTA and CDR2 FQGNSA. The clonotype comes from a human donor who donated a stem cell graft to a child with acute myeloid leukemia. The chain combines TRBV7-2 with TRBJ2-6; the D gene is possibly TRBD1 (5 bases). This specimen was PBMCs from the stem cell graft donor, taken from the stem cell graft. This CDR3 is CASSPRQGAGANVLTF. The CDR3 DNA reads TGTGCCAGCAGCCCGCGACAAGGGGCTGGGGCCAACGTCCTGACTTTC.